Sequencing of this TCR beta chain was carried out in a study of sequential checkpoint blockade in melanoma. Germline assignment: CDR1 SGHAT and CDR2 FQNNGV. V lost 5 bases to trimming and J lost 4 bases, with 9 bases between them. The CDR3 sequence is 12 residues long. Sample treatment: randomized to nivolumab then ipilimumab (arm A) or the reverse (arm B). TCRdb's table, derived via immunoSEQ multiplex PCR, lists solely in-frame clones and lacks some. This table holds about 10,000 clones, 60% to 85% found once. The gene calls are TRBV11-2 and TRBJ2-7; D call uncertain. Here the sequenced sample was CD8+ T cells sorted from blood (inferred from file names), taken from a patient given nivolumab and ipilimumab in sequence. The receptor comes from a human donor with melanoma. The DNA for the CDR3 is TGTGCCAGCAGCGTAATACAGTACGAGCAGTACTTC. It specifies CASSVIQYEQYF.